The 22 T cell receptor beta chains listed next were all sequenced from one sample in a study of PD-1 blockade in classical Hodgkin lymphoma. Only in-frame clones appear in the TCRdb table, and some are missing; sequencing was by immunoSEQ multiplex PCR. The table lists about 41,000 clones, over 60% of them singletons. Every one of the patients relapsed after autologous stem cell transplantation (brentuximab vedotin exposure was variable). Sequences were derived from peripheral blood mononuclear cells (PBMCs), sampled at baseline. The receptors were sampled from a human donor with classical Hodgkin lymphoma.

The chain combines TRBV6-6 with TRBJ2-7, with D unresolved. The CDR3 extends over 13 amino acids. Germline loops: CDR1 MNHNY, CDR2 SVGAGI (reference sequence). Trimming took off 4 bases at V and 6 bases at J, with 13 bases between the two ends. As DNA, the CDR3 is TGTGCCAGCAGTTCATTGATGCAAGGCGAGCAGTACTTC. Translating gives CASSSLMQGEQYF.

This rearrangement joins TRBV28 to TRBJ1-6, with D possibly being TRBD1 (6 bases). CDR1 MDHEN and CDR2 SYDVKM come from the germline V gene. Trimming took 2 bases from V and 7 from J, leaving 12 bases between them. This CDR3 has 15 amino acids. The CDR3 DNA is TGTGCCAGCAGTTTAAGGCGGCAGGGGAATTCACCCCTCCACTTT. The encoded protein is CASSLRRQGNSPLHF.

J is TRBJ2-7 and V is TRBV6-5; 9 nucleotides agree with TRBD2. The germline CDR1 and CDR2 sequences are MNHEY and SVGAGI. The V and J ends lost 6 bases and 3 bases, in that order; junction bases with no gene match: 6. This CDR3 comprises 14 residues. CDR3 loop: CASSSRLADYEQYF. DNA of the CDR3: TGTGCCAGCAGCTCCAGACTAGCGGACTACGAGCAGTACTTC.

The chain uses TRBV19 and TRBJ1-3; a weak D match, TRBD1 (5 bases). Trimming removed 3 bases from V and 3 bases from J, with 12 bases in between. The CDR3 runs 15 residues. Germline lookup yields CDR1 LNHDA and CDR2 SQIVND (reference sequence). Written as DNA, the CDR3 is TGTGCCAGTAGTATGGGCGGGACGTATGGAAACACCATATATTTT. It codes for CASSMGGTYGNTIYF.

The rearrangement links TRBV6-5 to TRBJ2-7; TRBD1 might be the D (5 bases). CDR1 is MNHEY, CDR2 SVGAGI, per germline. The CDR3 runs 15 residues. Trimming stripped 6 bases from V and 4 bases from J, with 19 bases between. CDR3 in DNA: TGTGCCAGCAGCGATAGGGGCTCAAGAATTTACGAGCAGTACTTC. This encodes CASSDRGSRIYEQYF.

V usage is TRBV4-1 and J usage is TRBJ1-4; TRBD1 might be the D (6 bases). In germline, CDR1 is MGHRA, CDR2 YSYEKL. Trimming removed 5 bases from V and 9 bases from J, with 13 bases in between. The length of the CDR3 is 13 residues. This CDR3 reads CASSTVDSKKLFF. The CDR3 DNA reads as TGCGCCAGCAGCACAGTGGACAGCAAAAAACTGTTTTTT.

The chain employs TRBV6-1 and TRBJ2-3; TRBD2 matches 7 bases. V lost 0 bases to trimming and J lost 4 bases; unmatched junction nucleotides: 10. This CDR3 region has 17 residues. Germline values: CDR1 MNHNS, CDR2 SASEGT. The DNA of the CDR3 is TGTGCCAGCAGTGAAGCGGGGGGGACGGGACGGGCAGATACGCAGTATTTT. This gives the protein CASSEAGGTGRADTQYF.

The chain is built from TRBV28 and TRBJ1-2; D remains ambiguous. Trimming removed 6 bases at V and 4 bases at J, with 18 bases between. Per germline, CDR1 MDHEN and CDR2 SYDVKM. CDR3 length equals 15 residues. This CDR3 reads CASRTQPTGSYGYTF. CDR3 DNA sequence: TGTGCCAGCAGAACCCAGCCCACGGGGAGCTATGGCTACACCTTC.

The chain links TRBV4-1 to TRBJ2-7, with D unresolved. V shed 3 bases and J shed 1 base, with 10 bases lying between them. Germline CDR1 and CDR2: MGHRA and YSYEKL. The CDR3 consists of 14 residues. In DNA form, the CDR3 reads TGCGCCAGCAGCCATTTCGGGCAATCCTACGAGCAGTACTTC. It codes for CASSHFGQSYEQYF.

The chain joins TRBV7-3 to TRBJ2-1; 9 nucleotides line up with TRBD2. J was trimmed by 7 bases and V by 1 base; bases with no gene match: 5. Germline V gene sequence: CDR1 SGHTA, CDR2 FQGTGA. The CDR3 loop spans 15 amino acids. CDR3 DNA: TGTGCCAGCAGCTTAAGTGTCCTAGCGGGGAATGAGCAGTTCTTC. This codes for CASSLSVLAGNEQFF.

Details on this clone: This specimen includes other DNA sequences encoding the same CDR3. The V and J genes are TRBV9 and TRBJ1-5; possible D gene TRBD1, 5 bases. Per germline, CDR1 SGDLS and CDR2 YYNGEE. V was trimmed by 0 bases and J by 4 bases, leaving 8 bases between them. This CDR3 has 14 amino acids. The chain's CDR3 is CASSVGDGNQPQHF. The CDR3 DNA reads TGTGCCAGCAGCGTAGGGGACGGAAATCAGCCCCAGCATTTT.

V gene TRBV6-6 combines with J gene TRBJ1-1; D gene uncertain. CDR3 length equals 14 residues. Germline assignment: CDR1 MNHNY and CDR2 SVGAGI (reference sequence). V lost 2 bases, J lost 1 base, and 8 bases lay in between. CDR3 protein: CASSYEGWNTEAFF. CDR3 bases: TGTGCCAGCAGTTACGAGGGTTGGAACACTGAAGCTTTCTTT.

The V call is TRBV9, the J call TRBJ2-7, with D perhaps given as TRBD1 or TRBD2 (5 bases each). This CDR3 contains 13 residues. Germline lookup yields CDR1 SGDLS and CDR2 YYNGEE. V was trimmed by 3 bases and J by 2 bases, leaving 9 bases between them. The CDR3 protein is CASSEGPTYEQYF. CDR3 DNA sequence: TGTGCCAGCAGCGAGGGACCAACCTACGAGCAGTACTTC. Looking up the rest from reference TRBV9 and TRBJ2-7 gives the full variable domain: DSGVTQTPKHLITATGQRVTLRCSPRSGDLSVYWYQQSLDQGLQFLIQYYNGEERAKGNILERFSAQQFPDLHSELNLSSLELGDSALYFCASSEGPTYEQYFGPGTRLTVT.

V gene TRBV27 combines with J gene TRBJ2-7, with D maybe TRBD1 (5 bases). CDR3 size: 12 residues. CDR1 MNHEY and CDR2 SMNVEV come from the germline V gene (reference sequence). Trimming removed 5 bases from V and 5 bases from J, with 10 bases in between. CDR3 DNA: TGTGCCAGCAGTCCTCAGGGAAACGAGCAGTACTTC. Translation: CASSPQGNEQYF.

The genes are TRBV28 and TRBJ2-7, with D tentatively TRBD2 (6 bases). With 2 bases removed from V and 1 base from J, the gap between germline ends came to 12 bases. The CDR3 has 15 residues. Germline-derived CDR1 and CDR2 are MDHEN and SYDVKM. The CDR3 nucleotides are TGTGCCAGCAGTTTAATCGGGACTTCTTCCTACGAGCAGTACTTC. Translating it yields CASSLIGTSSYEQYF.

V is TRBV6-5 and J is TRBJ2-7; D might be TRBD1 (6 bases). Trimming shortened V by 5 bases and J by 6 bases, and 20 bases separated the two germline ends. CDR1 and CDR2 from the germline V gene are MNHEY and SVGAGI. This CDR3 is 15 amino acids long. Here the CDR3 DNA reads TGTGCCAGCAGTCCAAGGGGGATAGCTGGGGGCGAGCAGTACTTC. It codes for CASSPRGIAGGEQYF.

J is TRBJ1-5 and V is TRBV30; D is perhaps TRBD1 (5 bases). V lost 1 base and J lost 3, with 16 bases in between. The CDR3 covers 16 residues. The germline gives CDR1 GTSNPN, CDR2 SVGIG (reference sequence). The CDR3 sequence: CAWSGGIGTINQPQHF. In nucleotides, the CDR3 is TGTGCCTGGAGTGGGGGGATCGGGACGATCAATCAGCCCCAGCATTTT.

This chain links TRBV6-1 with TRBJ2-7; 8 bases are a match to TRBD2. Germline V lookup: CDR1 MNHNS, CDR2 SASEGT. With V trimmed by 5 bases and J by 5 bases, 8 bases remained unmatched. The CDR3 totals 14 residues. DNA of the CDR3: TGTGCCAGCAGTCAATACCGGGGGGGAAACGAGCAGTACTTC. Encoded protein: CASSQYRGGNEQYF.

V gene TRBV11-2 combines with J gene TRBJ1-3, with a possible D match to TRBD1 (6 bases). V dropped 2 bases and J dropped 3 bases, with 14 bases sitting between them. This CDR3 has 16 amino acids. Germline CDR1 and CDR2: SGHAT and FQNNGV. The CDR3 nucleotides are TGTGCCAGCAGCTTATCGTGGGGGGCTCTTGGAAACACCATATATTTT. Amino acid sequence: CASSLSWGALGNTIYF.

V and J are TRBV6-6 and TRBJ1-1; 7 nucleotides align to TRBD1. The CDR3 consists of 14 residues. V shed 4 bases and J 4 bases; nucleotides not matched to a gene: 6. Germline V gene lookup returns CDR1 MNHNY and CDR2 SVGAGI (reference sequence). CDR3 bases: TGTGCCAGCAGTTCCCAGGGGGGGAGCACTGAAGCTTTCTTT. Its protein is CASSSQGGSTEAFF.

V gene TRBV25-1 combines with J gene TRBJ2-5, with 9 bases matching TRBD1. Germline trimming cut 5 bases from V and 5 bases from J; bases unmatched to any gene: 6. The CDR3 is made up of 14 amino acids. Germline V gene sequence: CDR1 MGHDK, CDR2 SYGVNS. The CDR3 region has the DNA TGTGCCAGCAGTACCGGGACAGGGTTCGAGACCCAGTACTTC. Translated: CASSTGTGFETQYF.

The chain couples TRBV30 to TRBJ2-1; the D call may be TRBD1 or TRBD2 (6 bases each). The germline V and J ends were trimmed by 2 bases and 8 bases, with 13 bases remaining between them. The germline V gene encodes CDR1 GTSNPN and CDR2 SVGIG (reference sequence). The CDR3 is made up of 13 amino acids. The CDR3 sequence: CAWSQEGGYEQFF. The CDR3 DNA sequence: TGTGCCTGGAGTCAGGAGGGGGGCTATGAGCAGTTCTTC.